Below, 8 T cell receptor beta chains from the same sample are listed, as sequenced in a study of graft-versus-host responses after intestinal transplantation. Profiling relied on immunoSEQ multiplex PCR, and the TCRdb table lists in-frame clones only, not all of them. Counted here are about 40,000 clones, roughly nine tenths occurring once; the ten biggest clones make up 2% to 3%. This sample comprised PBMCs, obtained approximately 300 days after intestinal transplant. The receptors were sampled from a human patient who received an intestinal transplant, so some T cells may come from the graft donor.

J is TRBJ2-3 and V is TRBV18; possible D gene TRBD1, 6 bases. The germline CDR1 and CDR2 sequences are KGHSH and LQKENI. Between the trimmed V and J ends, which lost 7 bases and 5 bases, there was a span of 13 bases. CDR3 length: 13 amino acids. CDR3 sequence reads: CASYRIGGDTQYF. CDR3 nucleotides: TGTGCCAGCTACCGGATAGGGGGAGATACGCAGTATTTT.

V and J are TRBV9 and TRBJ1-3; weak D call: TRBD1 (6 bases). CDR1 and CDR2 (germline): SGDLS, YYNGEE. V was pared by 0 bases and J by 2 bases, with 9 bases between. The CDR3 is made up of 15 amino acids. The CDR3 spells CASSVVGGAGNTIYF. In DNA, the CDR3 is TGTGCCAGCAGCGTAGTAGGGGGAGCTGGAAACACCATATATTTT.

CDR3 coding DNA: TGTGCCAGTACCCCTCCCCGCTGGAAACAGGGCACATTCCCTCATAGGGCCCTCCACTTT. Its translation: CASTPPRWKQGTFPHRALHF. The chain links TRBV19 to TRBJ1-6, with D tentatively TRBD1 (6 bases). Germline lookup yields CDR1 LNHDA and CDR2 SQIVND (reference sequence). The V end was cut by 7 bases, the J end by 14 bases, with 39 bases between. There are 20 residues in the CDR3. The variable domain in full, completed from reference TRBV19 and TRBJ1-6, reads DGGITQSPKYLFRKEGQNVTLSCEQNLNHDAMYWYRQDPGQGLRLIYYSQIVNDFQKGDIAEGYSVSREKKESFPLTVTSAQKNPTAFYLCASTPPRWKQGTFPHRALHFGNGTRLTVT.

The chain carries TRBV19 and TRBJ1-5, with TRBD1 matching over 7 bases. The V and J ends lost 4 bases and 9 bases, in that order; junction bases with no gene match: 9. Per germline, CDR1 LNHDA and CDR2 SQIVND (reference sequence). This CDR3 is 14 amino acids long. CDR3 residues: CASSKGQPGVPQHF. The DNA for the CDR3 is TGTGCCAGTAGTAAGGGACAGCCCGGGGTGCCCCAGCATTTT. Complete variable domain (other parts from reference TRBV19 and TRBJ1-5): DGGITQSPKYLFRKEGQNVTLSCEQNLNHDAMYWYRQDPGQGLRLIYYSQIVNDFQKGDIAEGYSVSREKKESFPLTVTSAQKNPTAFYLCASSKGQPGVPQHFGDGTRLSIL.

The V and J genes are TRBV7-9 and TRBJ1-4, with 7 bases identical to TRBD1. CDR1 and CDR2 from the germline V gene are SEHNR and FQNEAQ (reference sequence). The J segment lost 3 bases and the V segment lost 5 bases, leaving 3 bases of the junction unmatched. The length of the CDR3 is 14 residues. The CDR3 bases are TGTGCCAGCAGCCGGACAGGCCCTAATGAAAAACTGTTTTTT. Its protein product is CASSRTGPNEKLFF. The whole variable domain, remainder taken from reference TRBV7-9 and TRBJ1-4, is DTGVSQNPRHKITKRGQNVTFRCDPISEHNRLYWYRQTLGQGPEFLTYFQNEAQLEKSRLLSDRFSAERPKGSFSTLEIQRTEQGDSAMYLCASSRTGPNEKLFFGSGTQLSVL.

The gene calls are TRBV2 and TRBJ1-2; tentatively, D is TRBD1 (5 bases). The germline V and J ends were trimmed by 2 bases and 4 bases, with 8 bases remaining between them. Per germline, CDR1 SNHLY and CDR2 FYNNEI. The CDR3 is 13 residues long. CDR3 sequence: CASSERGGYGYTF. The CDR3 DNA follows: TGTGCCAGCAGTGAACGCGGGGGCTATGGCTACACCTTC.

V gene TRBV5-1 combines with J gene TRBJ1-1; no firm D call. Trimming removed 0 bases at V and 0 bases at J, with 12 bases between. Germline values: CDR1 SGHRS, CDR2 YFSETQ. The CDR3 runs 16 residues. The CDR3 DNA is TGCGCCAGCAGCTTGGTGCTGGGATCGGTGAACACTGAAGCTTTCTTT. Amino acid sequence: CASSLVLGSVNTEAFF.

CDR3 in DNA: TGTGCCAGCTCATTATCACAGGGGCGGAACACCGGGGAGCTGTTTTTT. Translation: CASSLSQGRNTGELFF. The V gene is TRBV18, the J gene TRBJ2-2; 7 positions match TRBD1. Germline CDR1 KGHSH, CDR2 LQKENI. There are 16 residues in the CDR3. The J segment lost 1 base and the V segment lost 5 bases, leaving 7 bases of the junction unmatched.